The clone carrying this TCR beta chain came up a few times. Its specificity is not known. Those with hyperthyroidism were 18 to 65 years old, newly diagnosed, and ill for under 2 months. The authors obtained PBMCs from roughly 9.7 ml of fresh peripheral blood. The data are from a study of T cells in Graves' hyperthyroidism and ophthalmopathy. Study observations and caveats: Most thyroid-expanded clonotypes above 0.001 were also found in blood. In validation, the model predicted ophthalmopathy. These predictions came a median approximately six months before onset.

Authors of the study amplified TCR beta CDR3 regions from RNA transcripts. The HTBI set primed first-round TCR CDR3 RT-PCR. Using its own MiXCR run on the multiplex PCR reads, TCRdb lists one record per CDR3 protein. The sample carries about 720,000 distinct CDR3 sequences, around 15% recorded once. Material for sequencing was blood. This receptor was taken from a man in his late teens or twenties with Graves' hyperthyroidism.

The CDR3 coding sequence is TGCAGCGTCCGGGACAGGGGGTCCCAAGAGACCCAGTACTTC. Translation gives CSVRDRGSQETQYF. The rearrangement links TRBV29-1 to TRBJ2-5, with 11 bases lining up with TRBD1. The CDR3 is 14 residues long. Looked up from germline, CDR1 is SQVTM and CDR2 is ANQGSEA. With V trimmed by 6 bases and J by 1 base, 4 bases remained unmatched.